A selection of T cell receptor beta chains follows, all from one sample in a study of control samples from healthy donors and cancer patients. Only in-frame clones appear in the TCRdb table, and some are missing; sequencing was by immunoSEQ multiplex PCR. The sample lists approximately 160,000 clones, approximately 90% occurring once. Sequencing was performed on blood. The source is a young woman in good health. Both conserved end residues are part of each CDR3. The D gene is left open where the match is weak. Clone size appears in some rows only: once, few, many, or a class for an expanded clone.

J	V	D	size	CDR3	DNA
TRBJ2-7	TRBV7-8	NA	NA	CASSSRPSSYEQYF	TGTGCCAGCAGCTCCCGGCCTAGCTCCTACGAGCAGTACTTC
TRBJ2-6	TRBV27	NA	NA	CASSLLLDTGANVLTF	TGTGCCAGCAGTTTATTACTGGACACTGGGGCCAACGTCCTGACTTTC
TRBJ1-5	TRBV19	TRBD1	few	CASSRQGHSNQPQHF	TGTGCCAGTAGTCGACAGGGACATAGCAATCAGCCCCAGCATTTT
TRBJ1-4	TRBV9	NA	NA	CASSVGASPTNEKLFF	TGTGCCAGCAGCGTAGGGGCCAGCCCAACTAATGAAAAACTGTTTTTT
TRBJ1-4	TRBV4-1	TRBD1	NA	CASSWDSANQKLFF	TGCGCCAGCAGCTGGGACAGCGCCAATCAAAAACTGTTTTTT
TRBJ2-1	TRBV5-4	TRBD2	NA	CASSPRLAGTHNEQFF	TGTGCCAGCAGCCCAAGACTAGCGGGGACCCACAATGAGCAGTTCTTC
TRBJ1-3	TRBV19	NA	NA	CASSLQGAKENTIYF	TGTGCCAGTAGTCTCCAAGGGGCGAAAGAAAACACCATATATTTT
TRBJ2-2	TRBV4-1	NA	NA	CASSQDQSIDTGELFF	TGCGCCAGCAGCCAAGATCAGAGTATCGACACCGGGGAGCTGTTTTTT
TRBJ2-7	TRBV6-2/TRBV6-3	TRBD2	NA	CASSYEASGRAYLRNYEQYF	TGTGCCAGCAGTTACGAGGCTAGCGGGAGGGCCTATCTCAGAAATTACGAGCAGTACTTC
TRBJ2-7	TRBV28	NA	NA	CASSLWSYEQYF	TGTGCCAGCAGTTTGTGGTCCTACGAGCAGTACTTC
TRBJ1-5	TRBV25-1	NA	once	CASSPPGMNQPQHF	TGTGCCAGCAGCCCCCCGGGAATGAATCAGCCCCAGCATTTT
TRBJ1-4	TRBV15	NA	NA	CATSRVEGATNEKLFF	TGTGCCACCAGCAGAGTTGAGGGGGCAACTAATGAAAAACTGTTTTTT
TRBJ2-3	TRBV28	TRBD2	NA	CASSYDLPWDVATSASTDTQYF	TGTGCCAGCAGCTACGACCTACCCTGGGACGTGGCGACTAGCGCGAGCACAGATACGCAGTATTTT
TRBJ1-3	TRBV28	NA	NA	CASSEAGRPQLNTIYF	TGTGCCAGCAGTGAAGCGGGACGCCCCCAGCTAAACACCATATATTTT
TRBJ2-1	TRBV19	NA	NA	CASRLSGSSYNEQFF	TGTGCCAGTCGTTTAAGCGGAAGCTCCTACAATGAGCAGTTCTTC
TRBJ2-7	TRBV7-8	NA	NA	CASSLVTDGTHYEQYF	TGTGCCAGCAGCTTAGTAACAGACGGGACACACTACGAGCAGTACTTC
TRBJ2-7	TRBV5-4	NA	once	CASSLRDQTYEQYF	TGTGCCAGCAGCTTACGGGACCAAACCTACGAGCAGTACTTC